What follows are 28 T cell receptor beta chains derived from one specimen sequenced in a study of T-cell memory formation after mild COVID-19. TCRdb analysed the 5' RACE reads with MiXCR anew, one entry per CDR3 protein. The sample has roughly 450,000 distinct CDR3 sequences, approximately 18% seen once. The sample comprised PBMCs or a T cell subset sorted from them (not recorded which). The receptors were sampled from a young man who had mild COVID-19 (a few samples of this study predate the infection). Cell type and time point are not known.

The table lists this clonotype with a few counts. The chain has TRBV7-9 and TRBJ1-2; possible D gene TRBD1, 5 bases. The V and J ends lost 4 bases and 4 bases respectively, with 10 bases between them. Germline assignment: CDR1 SEHNR and CDR2 FQNEAQ (reference sequence). The CDR3 length is 13 residues. The CDR3 here is CASSSRGLYGYTF. CDR3 nucleotide sequence: TGTGCCAGCAGCTCACGGGGCCTCTATGGCTACACCTTC. Full variable domain (outside the CDR3, taken from reference TRBV7-9 and TRBJ1-2): DTGVSQNPRHKITKRGQNVTFRCDPISEHNRLYWYRQTLGQGPEFLTYFQNEAQLEKSRLLSDRFSAERPKGSFSTLEIQRTEQGDSAMYLCASSSRGLYGYTFGSGTRLTVV.

This clonotype was counted between two and nine times. This chain links TRBV12-1 with TRBJ2-7; no DNA check was done on the table's D call, TRBD2. TRBV12-1 is a listed pseudogene. There are 16 residues in the CDR3. DNA of the CDR3: TGTGCCATCCTTGGCTCCCTCTCGGGAGCAACCTACGAGCAGTACGTC. The encoded protein is CAILGSLSGATYEQYV.

This clonotype was observed a few times. V is TRBV7-3 and J is TRBJ2-2, with D perhaps TRBD1 (5 bases). The CDR3 extends over 15 amino acids. Germline V CDR1 and CDR2: SGHTA, FQGTGA. With 2 bases removed from V and 6 bases from J, the gap between germline ends came to 13 bases. Here the CDR3 reads CASSLGASVSGELFF. Written as DNA, the CDR3 is TGTGCCAGCAGCTTAGGGGCCTCAGTGTCCGGGGAGCTGTTTTTT.

There are many counts of this clonotype. The V and J genes are TRBV6-2 or TRBV6-3 and TRBJ2-1; D might be TRBD2 (7 bases). V lost 8 bases and J 8 bases, leaving 22 bases between the germline ends. Germline V lookup: CDR1 MNHEY, CDR2 SVGEGT. This CDR3 comprises 15 residues. CDR3 DNA sequence: TGTGCCAGCCGCTCCCGGGGGGCCCCCGTCCATGAGCAGTTCTTC. It encodes CASRSRGAPVHEQFF.

This rearrangement joins TRBV7-2 to TRBJ2-3; D unclear. Germline-derived CDR1 and CDR2 are SGHTA and FQGNSA. V dropped 3 bases and J dropped 5 bases, with 15 bases sitting between them. CDR3 size: 15 residues. DNA of the CDR3: TGTGCCAGCAGCTTCAGAGGACCGCCTGGAGATACGCAGTATTTT. It is translated as CASSFRGPPGDTQYF. The full variable domain, with the rest looked up from reference TRBV7-2 and TRBJ2-3, is GAGVSQSPSNKVTEKGKDVELRCDPISGHTALYWYRQSLGQGLEFLIYFQGNSAPDKSGLPSDRFSAERTGGSVSTLTIQRTQQEDSAVYLCASSFRGPPGDTQYFGPGTRLTVL.

The chain couples TRBV6-6 to TRBJ1-2; D is uncertain. The CDR3 sequence is 16 residues long. Trimming pared 3 bases from V and 2 bases from J, leaving 16 bases between. CDR1 is MNHNY and CDR2 is SVGAGI in the germline V gene (reference sequence). CDR3 sequence: CASSYSGATVNYGYTF. The CDR3 nucleotides are TGTGCCAGCAGTTATAGTGGCGCTACAGTCAACTATGGCTACACCTTC.

This clonotype was picked up a small number of times. The chain carries TRBV27 and TRBJ2-7; no firm D call. The germline V gene encodes CDR1 MNHEY and CDR2 SMNVEV (reference sequence). CDR3 size: 13 residues. V was shortened by 6 bases and J by 0 bases, with 9 bases between the two germline ends. CDR3 region: CASSLRVSYEQYF. The CDR3 DNA reads as TGTGCCAGCAGCCTCCGGGTCTCCTACGAGCAGTACTTC.

There are a few counts of this clonotype. This chain uses TRBV4-3 with TRBJ1-1; D not certain. The V end lost 1 base, the J end lost 3 bases, and 6 bases lay between the germline ends. CDR1 and CDR2 (germline): LGHNA, YSLEER. The length of the CDR3 is 13 residues. The CDR3 here is CASSQVTDTEAFF. The DNA of the CDR3 is TGCGCCAGCAGCCAAGTAACGGACACTGAAGCTTTCTTT.

This chain connects TRBV5-1 to TRBJ2-5; possible D gene TRBD2, 5 bases. Trimming stripped 6 bases from V and 5 bases from J, with 14 bases between. The CDR3 totals 13 residues. Germline loops: CDR1 SGHRS, CDR2 YFSETQ. CDR3 sequence reads: CASTSTGIETQYF. The CDR3 nucleotides read TGCGCCAGCACGAGTACCGGGATTGAGACCCAGTACTTC.

This clonotype was recorded many times. The chain couples TRBV5-1 to TRBJ2-5; D is unresolved. The V and J ends lost 5 bases and 0 bases respectively, with 5 bases between them. This CDR3 has 12 amino acids. Germline values: CDR1 SGHRS, CDR2 YFSETQ. Here the CDR3 DNA reads TGCGCCAGCAGTAGAAACCAAGAGACCCAGTACTTC. Protein: CASSRNQETQYF.

The chain joins TRBV28 to TRBJ1-3, with 9 bases identical to TRBD1. This CDR3 contains 14 residues. CDR1 MDHEN and CDR2 SYDVKM come from the germline V gene. V dropped 8 bases and J dropped 12; count of bases not matched to a gene: 14. CDR3 in amino acids: CASVSGTGRIRIYF. The CDR3 DNA reads as TGTGCCAGCGTCTCCGGGACAGGGCGAATCCGCATATATTTT.

This clonotype came up a few times. The chain links TRBV4-3 to TRBJ2-5, with TRBD1 as a possible D gene (6 bases). Germline CDR1 LGHNA, CDR2 YSLEER. The CDR3 spans 15 residues. The ends were cut back, 0 bases at V and 3 bases at J, with 11 bases in the middle. CDR3 in DNA: TGCGCCAGCAGCCAAGATGGGCACAGGGAAGAGACCCAGTACTTC. This translates into CASSQDGHREETQYF.

This clonotype was seen only a few times. The gene calls are TRBV7-6 and TRBJ1-4; 10 bases line up with TRBD1. This CDR3 has 15 residues. Germline lookup yields CDR1 SGHVS and CDR2 FNYEAQ. Losses at the gene ends were 5 bases for V and 8 bases for J; bases not matched to a gene: 8. Here the CDR3 reads CASSKTDRGLEKLFF. The CDR3 coding sequence is TGTGCCAGCAGCAAAACCGACAGGGGGCTCGAAAAACTGTTTTTT.

This clonotype was detected only a few times. The chain employs TRBV11-1 and TRBJ2-1, with D perhaps TRBD2 (6 bases). Trimming cost V 4 bases and J 9 bases, with 13 bases left between them. CDR3 length: 13 amino acids. Looked up from germline, CDR1 is SGHAT and CDR2 is FQDESV (reference sequence). The CDR3, as DNA: TGTGCCAGCAGCTCCGGGACTGTCGGTGAGCAGTTCTTC. This encodes CASSSGTVGEQFF.

The V gene is TRBV5-8, the J gene TRBJ1-1, with TRBD1 as a possible D gene (5 bases). The V gene's germline CDR1 is SGHTS and CDR2 YDEGEE. The CDR3 has 16 amino acids. Trimming took 6 bases from V and 1 from J, leaving 19 bases between them. The chain's CDR3 is CASITRGRRENTEAFF. The CDR3 coding sequence is TGTGCCAGCATCACCCGGGGGAGGAGGGAGAACACTGAAGCTTTCTTT.

This clonotype came up a few times. This chain joins TRBV2 and TRBJ2-7, with D unresolved. V lost 0 bases to trimming and J lost 0 bases, with 9 bases between them. CDR3 length equals 15 residues. Germline values: CDR1 SNHLY, CDR2 FYNNEI. The CDR3 DNA follows: TGTGCCAGCAGTGAAGCAGGCTTTTCCTCCTACGAGCAGTACTTC. Its protein product is CASSEAGFSSYEQYF.

V and J are TRBV5-1 and TRBJ1-1; D unclear. Germline V gene sequence: CDR1 SGHRS, CDR2 YFSETQ. V lost 0 bases to trimming and J lost 1 base, with 10 bases between them. The CDR3 contains 15 residues. CDR3 sequence (DNA): TGCGCCAGCAGCTTGGCGGGCCCACCGAACACTGAAGCTTTCTTT. Its protein is CASSLAGPPNTEAFF.

This clonotype showed up just a few times. This chain connects TRBV3-1 to TRBJ2-1; D tentatively fits TRBD1 or TRBD2 (5 bases each). Germline V gene lookup returns CDR1 LGHDT and CDR2 YNNKEL (reference sequence). The CDR3 contains 16 residues. V was pared by 0 bases and J by 0 bases, with 9 bases between. The CDR3 bases are TGTGCCAGCAGCCAAGAGAGGGGAAGCTCCTACAATGAGCAGTTCTTC. This gives the protein CASSQERGSSYNEQFF.

This clonotype was observed many times. The V gene is TRBV24-1, the J gene TRBJ2-2; D is undetermined. Trimming stripped 12 bases from V and 0 bases from J, with 10 bases between. This CDR3 comprises 13 residues. Germline CDR1 is KGHDR and CDR2 is SFDVKD. CDR3 nucleotide sequence: TGTGCCGCCTCACCCGCGAACACCGGGGAGCTGTTTTTT. This translates into CAASPANTGELFF.

CDR3 coding DNA: TGTGCCAGCAGCTTAGTCCAACAGGGCTTTAGCACAGATACGCAGTATTTT. Its translation: CASSLVQQGFSTDTQYF. The V and J genes are TRBV7-6 and TRBJ2-3, with D possibly TRBD1 on 6 matching bases. Germline V gene lookup returns CDR1 SGHVS and CDR2 FNYEAQ. The length of the CDR3 is 17 residues. The germline V and J ends were trimmed by 1 base and 0 bases, with 14 bases remaining between them.

This chain connects TRBV12-3 or TRBV12-4 to TRBJ2-5, with D perhaps matching TRBD1 (7 bases). Trimming stripped 5 bases from V and 4 bases from J, with 14 bases between. This CDR3 has 14 amino acids. This CDR3 is CASSNRQGGETQYF. The CDR3, as DNA: TGTGCCAGCAGTAACAGACAGGGAGGAGAGACCCAGTACTTC.

This clonotype has more than one count but fewer than ten. The chain is built from TRBV7-9 and TRBJ2-1, with 10 bases lining up with TRBD2. From germline, CDR1 is SEHNR and CDR2 FQNEAQ (reference sequence). The CDR3 has 15 residues. The trim removed 5 bases at V and 5 bases at J, leaving 6 bases unmatched. The chain's CDR3 is CASSLPAGGHNEQFF. Here the CDR3 DNA reads TGTGCCAGCAGCCTCCCAGCGGGGGGGCACAATGAGCAGTTCTTC.

The gene calls are TRBV12-3 or TRBV12-4 and TRBJ1-5, with TRBD1 identical over 9 bases. CDR3 size: 15 residues. The J segment lost 6 bases and the V segment lost 3 bases, leaving 6 bases of the junction unmatched. The CDR3 loop is CASSFRTGVLQPQHF. CDR3 sequence (DNA): TGTGCCAGCAGTTTCCGGACAGGGGTTCTTCAGCCCCAGCATTTT.

The chain combines TRBV7-9 with TRBJ1-2; D unclear. Germline V lookup: CDR1 SEHNR, CDR2 FQNEAQ (reference sequence). The length of the CDR3 is 15 residues. V lost 1 base and J 6 bases, leaving 15 bases between the germline ends. The CDR3 loop reads CASSLGGNSLHGYTF. CDR3 sequence (DNA): TGTGCCAGCAGCTTAGGAGGAAATTCCTTACATGGCTACACCTTC. The complete variable domain, with remaining parts taken from reference TRBV7-9 and TRBJ1-2, reads DTGVSQNPRHKITKRGQNVTFRCDPISEHNRLYWYRQTLGQGPEFLTYFQNEAQLEKSRLLSDRFSAERPKGSFSTLEIQRTEQGDSAMYLCASSLGGNSLHGYTFGSGTRLTVV.

V is TRBV2 and J is TRBJ1-1, with unresolved D. Germline V gives CDR1 SNHLY, CDR2 FYNNEI. V lost 10 bases and J 5 bases, leaving 11 bases between the germline ends. This CDR3 spans 11 amino acids. CDR3 sequence reads: CANPVGTEAFF. CDR3 DNA: TGTGCCAACCCGGTTGGGACTGAAGCTTTCTTT.

This clonotype was recorded a few times. This chain links TRBV7-2 with TRBJ2-7, with TRBD2 identical over 7 bases. CDR3 size: 13 residues. V dropped 8 bases and J dropped 2; count of bases not matched to a gene: 6. CDR1 and CDR2 from the germline V gene are SGHTA and FQGNSA. CDR3 protein: CASRWGGTYEQYF. CDR3 coding DNA: TGTGCCAGCCGGTGGGGGGGAACCTACGAGCAGTACTTC. Looking up the rest from reference TRBV7-2 and TRBJ2-7 gives the full variable domain: GAGVSQSPSNKVTEKGKDVELRCDPISGHTALYWYRQSLGQGLEFLIYFQGNSAPDKSGLPSDRFSAERTGGSVSTLTIQRTQQEDSAVYLCASRWGGTYEQYFGPGTRLTVT.

The gene calls are TRBV5-5 and TRBJ2-5, with 8 bases matching TRBD2. The CDR3 has 15 amino acids. J was trimmed by 5 bases and V by 4 bases; bases with no gene match: 10. CDR1 and CDR2 (germline): SGHKS, YYEKEE (reference sequence). DNA for the CDR3: TGTGCCAGCAGCCGGGGGGGCCGGCCGTCCGAGACCCAGTACTTC. Translated, it gives CASSRGGRPSETQYF.

The rearrangement links TRBV2 to TRBJ2-2; a weak D match, TRBD2 (6 bases). Germline CDR1 SNHLY, CDR2 FYNNEI. V was shortened by 6 bases and J by 6 bases, with 8 bases between the two germline ends. CDR3 size: 12 residues. The CDR3 region is CASRRGSGELFF. In DNA form, the CDR3 reads TGTGCCAGCAGGCGGGGTTCCGGGGAGCTGTTTTTT.